The sequence of this TCR beta chain was determined in a study of CD8 T cells in Susac syndrome. Study findings and constraints: Acknowledgment was made by the study that its TCR sequencing and HLA analysis involved a relatively small number of individuals.

Reverse transcription used about 0.45 to 1 ug RNA and random hexamers. It was immunoSEQ multiplex PCR that amplified TCR beta CDR3 across 54 Vbeta and 13 Jbeta. TCRdb ran MiXCR on the immunoSEQ multiplex PCR reads and lists one entry per CDR3 protein. The sample has roughly 120,000 distinct CDR3 sequences, around 94% seen once. In the case of this clonotype: What it recognizes is unknown.

From blood CD8+ and CD4+ T cells, the TCR beta chain was sequenced. TEMRA cells were FACS-enriched, unlike CD8+ and CD4+ T cells, which were negatively isolated. CDR3 size: 15 residues. CDR1 and CDR2 from the germline V gene are SGHDT and YYEEEE. The V segment lost 4 bases and the J segment 4 bases; nucleotides outside the gene matches: 6. The sample comprised CD4+ T cells from PBMCs. The rearrangement joins TRBV5-6 to TRBJ2-1; 9 positions agree with TRBD2. The clonotype was recovered from a human donor in good health. The CDR3 region has the DNA TGTGCCAGCAGCCGGGGGGCGGGAGGGTACAATGAGCAGTTCTTC. Translating it yields CASSRGAGGYNEQFF.